This record concerns one TCR beta chain sequence. A much bigger clone sits one base away, suggesting this may be a read error. The data belong to a study of CDR3 diversity in severe acne. TCRdb recomputed calls from the PCR reads with MiXCR, one row per CDR3 protein. Of around 100,000 distinct CDR3 sequences listed, more than 45% were seen once; the top ten hold around an eighth. The receptor was isolated from a male donor with acne. The sample consisted of blood.

The CDR3 nucleotides read TGTGCCATCAGTGAAAGGGGGGCCGGCGAAAAACCGTTTTTT. Translating gives CAISERGAGEKPFF. The V gene is TRBV10-3, the J gene TRBJ1-4; D is possibly TRBD1 (6 bases). The CDR3 spans 14 residues. Germline CDR1 reads ENHRY; CDR2 reads SYGVKD.